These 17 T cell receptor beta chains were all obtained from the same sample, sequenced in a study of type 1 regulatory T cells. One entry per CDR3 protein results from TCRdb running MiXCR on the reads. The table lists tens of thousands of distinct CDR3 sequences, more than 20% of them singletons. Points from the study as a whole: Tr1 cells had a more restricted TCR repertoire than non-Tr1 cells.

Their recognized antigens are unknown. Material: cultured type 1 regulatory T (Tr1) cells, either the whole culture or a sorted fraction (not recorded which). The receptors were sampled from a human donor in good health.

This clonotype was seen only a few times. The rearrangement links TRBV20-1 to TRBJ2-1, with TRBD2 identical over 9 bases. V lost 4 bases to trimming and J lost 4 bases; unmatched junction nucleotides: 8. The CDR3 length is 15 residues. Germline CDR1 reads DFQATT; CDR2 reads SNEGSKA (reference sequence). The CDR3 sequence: CSATTGTSKYNEQFF. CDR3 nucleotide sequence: TGCAGTGCTACAACCGGGACTAGCAAGTACAATGAGCAGTTCTTC.

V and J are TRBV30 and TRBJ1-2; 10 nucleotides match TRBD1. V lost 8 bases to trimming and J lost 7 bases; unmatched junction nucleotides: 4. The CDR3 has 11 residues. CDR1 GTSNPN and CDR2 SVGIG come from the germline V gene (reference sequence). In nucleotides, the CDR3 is TGTGCCACGACAGGGGGCACTGGCTACACCTTC. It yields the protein CATTGGTGYTF.

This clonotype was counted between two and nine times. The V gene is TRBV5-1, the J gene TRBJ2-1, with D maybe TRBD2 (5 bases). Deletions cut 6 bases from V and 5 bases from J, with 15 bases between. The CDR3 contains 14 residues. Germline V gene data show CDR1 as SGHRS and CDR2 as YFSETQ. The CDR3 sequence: CASKLRVDNNEQFF. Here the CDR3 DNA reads TGCGCCAGCAAGTTGAGGGTAGACAACAATGAGCAGTTCTTC.

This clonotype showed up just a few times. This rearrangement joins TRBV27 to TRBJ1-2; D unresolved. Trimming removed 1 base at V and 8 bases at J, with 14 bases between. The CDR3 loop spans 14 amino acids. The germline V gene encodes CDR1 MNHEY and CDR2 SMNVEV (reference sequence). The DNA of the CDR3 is TGTGCCAGCAGTTTATGGGGAACCGGCGGGGGCTACACCTTC. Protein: CASSLWGTGGGYTF.

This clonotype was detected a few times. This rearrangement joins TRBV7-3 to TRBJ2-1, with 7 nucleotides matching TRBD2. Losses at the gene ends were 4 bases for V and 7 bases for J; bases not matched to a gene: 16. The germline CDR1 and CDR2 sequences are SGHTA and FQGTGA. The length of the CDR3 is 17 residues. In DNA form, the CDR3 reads TGTGCCAGCAGCTCCCCCCCCGGGGGGAGGGCCAAGAATGAGCAGTTCTTC. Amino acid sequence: CASSSPPGGRAKNEQFF.

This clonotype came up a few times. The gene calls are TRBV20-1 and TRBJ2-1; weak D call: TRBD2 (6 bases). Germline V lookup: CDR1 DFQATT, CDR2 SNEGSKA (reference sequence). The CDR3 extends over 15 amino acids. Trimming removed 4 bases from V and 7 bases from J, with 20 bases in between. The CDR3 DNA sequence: TGCAGTGCTAACCTAGCGATTTCTAAGCGGAATGAGCAGTTCTTC. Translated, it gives CSANLAISKRNEQFF.

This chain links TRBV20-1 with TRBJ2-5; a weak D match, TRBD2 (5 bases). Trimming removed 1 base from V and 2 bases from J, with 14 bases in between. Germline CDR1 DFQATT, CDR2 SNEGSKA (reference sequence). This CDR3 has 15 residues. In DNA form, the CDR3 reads TGCAGTGCTAGAGCGCCGGAGGCAATTCAAGAGACCCAGTACTTC. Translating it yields CSARAPEAIQETQYF.

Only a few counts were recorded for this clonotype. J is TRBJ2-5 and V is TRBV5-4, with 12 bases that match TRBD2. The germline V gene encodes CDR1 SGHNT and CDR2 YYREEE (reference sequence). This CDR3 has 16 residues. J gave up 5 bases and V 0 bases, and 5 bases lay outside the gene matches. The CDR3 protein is CASSLDLAGGPETQYF. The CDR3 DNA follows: TGTGCCAGCAGCTTGGACCTAGCGGGAGGGCCTGAGACCCAGTACTTC.

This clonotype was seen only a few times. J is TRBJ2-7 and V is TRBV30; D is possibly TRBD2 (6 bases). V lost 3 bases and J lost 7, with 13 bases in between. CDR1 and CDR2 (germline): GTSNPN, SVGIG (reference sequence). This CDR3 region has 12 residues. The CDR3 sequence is CAWSAGLIEQYF. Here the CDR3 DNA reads TGTGCCTGGAGCGCCGGACTAATTGAGCAGTACTTC.

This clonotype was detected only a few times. The CDR3 DNA reads as TGCGCCAGCAGCTTGGGGGCAGACTACGAGCAGTACTTC. Translating gives CASSLGADYEQYF. The rearrangement uses TRBV5-1 and TRBJ2-7, with unresolved D. CDR3 length: 13 amino acids. CDR1 is SGHRS, CDR2 YFSETQ, per germline. V was cut by 0 bases and J by 3 bases, with 7 bases left in between.

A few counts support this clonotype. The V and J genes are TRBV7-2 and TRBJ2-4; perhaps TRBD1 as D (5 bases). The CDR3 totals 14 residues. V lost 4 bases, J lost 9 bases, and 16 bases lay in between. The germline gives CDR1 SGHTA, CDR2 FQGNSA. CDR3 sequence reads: CASSSSQGIGIQYF. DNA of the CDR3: TGTGCCAGCAGCTCGTCTCAGGGTATAGGCATTCAGTACTTC. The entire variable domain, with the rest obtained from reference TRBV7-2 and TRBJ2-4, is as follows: GAGVSQSPSNKVTEKGKDVELRCDPISGHTALYWYRQSLGQGLEFLIYFQGNSAPDKSGLPSDRFSAERTGGSVSTLTIQRTQQEDSAVYLCASSSSQGIGIQYFGAGTRLSVL.

The CDR3 DNA reads as TGCAGTACTGATACGGGGCCGAACACTGAAGCTTTCTTT. Protein sequence: CSTDTGPNTEAFF. The V gene is TRBV20-1, the J gene TRBJ1-3; TRBD1 is a possible D gene (5 bases). The end of the DNA is better explained by TRBJ1-1, so the J call may be wrong. The length of the CDR3 is 13 residues. The germline V gene has CDR1 DFQATT and CDR2 SNEGSKA (reference sequence).

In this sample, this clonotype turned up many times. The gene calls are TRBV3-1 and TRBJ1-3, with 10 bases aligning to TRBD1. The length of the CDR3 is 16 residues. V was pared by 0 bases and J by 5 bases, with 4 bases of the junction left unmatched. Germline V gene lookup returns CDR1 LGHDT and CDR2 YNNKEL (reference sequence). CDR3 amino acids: CASSQDRDRGRNTIYF. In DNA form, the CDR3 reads TGTGCCAGCAGCCAAGATCGGGACAGGGGTAGAAACACCATATATTTT.

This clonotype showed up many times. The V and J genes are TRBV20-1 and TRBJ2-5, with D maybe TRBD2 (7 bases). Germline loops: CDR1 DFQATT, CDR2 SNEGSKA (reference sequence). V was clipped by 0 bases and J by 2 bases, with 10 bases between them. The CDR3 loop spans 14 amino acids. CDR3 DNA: TGCAGTGCTAGAGATGGGAGGGGGCAAGAGACCCAGTACTTC. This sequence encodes CSARDGRGQETQYF.

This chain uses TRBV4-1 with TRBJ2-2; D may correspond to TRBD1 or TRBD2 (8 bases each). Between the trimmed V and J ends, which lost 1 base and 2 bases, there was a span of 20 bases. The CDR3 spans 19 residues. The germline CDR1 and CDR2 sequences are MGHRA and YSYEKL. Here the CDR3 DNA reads TGCGCCAGCAGCCAAGCTTTGGTTAGCGGGACAGGAAACACCGGGGAGCTGTTTTTT. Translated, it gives CASSQALVSGTGNTGELFF.

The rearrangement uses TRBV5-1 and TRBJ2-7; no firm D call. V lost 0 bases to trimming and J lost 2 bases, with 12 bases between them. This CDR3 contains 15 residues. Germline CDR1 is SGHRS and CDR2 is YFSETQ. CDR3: CASSLGHVETYEQYF. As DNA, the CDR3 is TGCGCCAGCAGCTTGGGGCATGTCGAAACCTACGAGCAGTACTTC.

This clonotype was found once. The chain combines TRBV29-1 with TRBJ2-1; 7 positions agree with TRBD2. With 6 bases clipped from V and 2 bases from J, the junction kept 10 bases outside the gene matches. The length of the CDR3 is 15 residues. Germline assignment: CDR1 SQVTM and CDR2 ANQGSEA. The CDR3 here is CSVRRGGEAYNEQFF. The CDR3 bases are TGCAGCGTCCGAAGGGGAGGGGAGGCCTACAATGAGCAGTTCTTC.